Below, one TCR beta chain is given with its context. Its antigen is undetermined. Subsequent to a culture period of 10 to 11 days, CD4+ T cells were isolated. Previously uninfected by SARS-CoV-2, the vaccine recipients also showed negative nucleocapsid antibodies. The CDR3 extends over 15 amino acids. Germline V lookup: CDR1 SGHRS, CDR2 YFSETQ. Trimming removed 7 bases from V and 8 bases from J; junction bases left unmatched: 13. The record originates from a study of vaccination effects on CD4 cells after COVID-19. As for the study in general: Participants received two doses of either the BNT162b2 or mRNA-1273 vaccine. Study results and caveats: Marked contraction was observed in infection-induced and vaccine-induced clones late after vaccination.

Using immunoSEQ multiplex PCR, the repertoire was profiled, and TCRdb retains in-frame clones only, with some absent. Here the sample spans 20,000 to 25,000 clones, about 73% being singletons. Sequenced here: CD4+ T cells from PBMCs cultured without peptide, sampled before COVID-19 vaccination. The receptor's source is a human donor who received a COVID-19 vaccine. The rearrangement links TRBV5-1 to TRBJ2-1, with TRBD2 matching over 9 bases. The CDR3 sequence is CASGLGLAITDEQFF. The CDR3 DNA reads as TGCGCCAGCGGGTTGGGACTAGCTATAACCGATGAGCAGTTCTTC.